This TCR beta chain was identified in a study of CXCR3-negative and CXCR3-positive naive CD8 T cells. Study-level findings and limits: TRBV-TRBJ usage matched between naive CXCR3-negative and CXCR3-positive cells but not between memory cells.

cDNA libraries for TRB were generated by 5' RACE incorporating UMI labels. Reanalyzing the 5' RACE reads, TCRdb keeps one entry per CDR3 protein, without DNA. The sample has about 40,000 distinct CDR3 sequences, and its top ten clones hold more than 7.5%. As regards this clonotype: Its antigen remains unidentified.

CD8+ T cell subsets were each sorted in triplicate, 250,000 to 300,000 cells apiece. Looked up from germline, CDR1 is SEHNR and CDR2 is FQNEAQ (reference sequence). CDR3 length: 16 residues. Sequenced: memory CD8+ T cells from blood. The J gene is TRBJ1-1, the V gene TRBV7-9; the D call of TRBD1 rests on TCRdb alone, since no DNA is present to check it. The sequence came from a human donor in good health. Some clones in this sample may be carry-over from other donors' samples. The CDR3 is CASSPPDRIMNTEAFF.